This T cell receptor (beta chain) was found in a study of cytomegalovirus exposure and HLA in healthy donors listed by TCRdb under 2017. About the investigation overall: In an earlier analysis of under 600 of the donors, approximately 300 Gb of sequence data and 90 million to 120 million unique TCR beta sequences from 150 million to 200 million T cells were reported. Rather than drawing on any new phenotypic data, the later analysis identified candidate immune exposures from TCR beta sequences and the way those sequences occurred across donors. Using immunosequencing, the study profiled T cell repertoires from 666 subjects and related those repertoires to cytomegalovirus serostatus. A later analysis re-analyzed previously published TCR beta repertoires from 500 to 700 donors and added high-resolution HLA genotyping to study TCR occurrence patterns. Alongside the repertoire data, information on donor age, sex, ethnicity and CMV serostatus was compiled. About five DR-DQ haplotypes were treated as single units for association and clustering because of strong linkage in the cohort. A later genetic analysis used genome-wide SNP genotypes for about 55% of the 666 donors, treating that subset as a discovery cohort. The study aimed to test whether cataloging public T cell receptors could reveal signatures of past pathogen exposure. Among around 400 genotyped donors of the cohort, an average of around 240,000 unique TCR beta nucleotide sequences were sequenced per donor, 15% to 20% of them non-productive. Every discovery cohort repertoire had been produced on one sequencing platform. The genetic ancestry cluster associated with self-reported Caucasian donors included 65% to 90% of the 350 to 500 genotyped donors. An early release covering roughly 640 HLA-typed donors comprised around 300 gigabases of sequencing data and 85 million to 100 million unique TCR sequences. An earlier analysis of 587 of the donors used high-throughput TCR beta sequencing to judge whether each TCR beta V gene segment behaved as functional or pseudogenic. The study combined high-throughput TCR immunosequencing, statistical association of individual TCRs with disease status, and machine learning to predict cytomegalovirus infection status. Typing coverage differed by locus: A, B, C, DRB1 and DQB1 were typed in roughly 620-640 donors, DQA1 in 522, DPA1 in 606, and DPB1 in 450 to 490. HLA typing covered class I and class II loci at four-digit resolution. Along with the approximately 670-subject first cohort, a separate validation cohort of over a hundred different subjects was used.

Libraries came from the immunoSEQ multiplex PCR assay. For the multiplex PCR, a mixture combining 60 forward primers for TCR Vbeta segments and 13 reverse primers for TCR Jbeta segments was used. Amplification of the CDR3 region of rearranged TCR beta genes was performed with a multiplex PCR assay on genomic DNA. Amplified TCR beta libraries were sequenced as 87-base-pair reads on the Illumina HiSeq System. The paper's processing steps were these. In a later analysis, some 80 million unique TCR beta chains were counted across the 500 to 850 repertoires, and about 9.9 million of these chains were shared by at least two donors. Raw reads were error-corrected and collapsed into unique sequences by a nearest-neighbor algorithm in which closely related sequences were merged to remove PCR and sequencing errors. CDR3 sequences were aligned to IMGT reference sequences to assign V, D and J gene segments. Each retained sequence needed at least a six-nucleotide match to both a V gene segment and a J gene segment. Rearrangements were called productive when the CDR3 lacked stop codons and stayed in frame with V and J; all others were non-productive. Following IMGT convention, CDR3 was defined as the stretch from the second conserved V-encoded cysteine to the conserved J-encoded phenylalanine. Sequences without an unambiguous match to a single V gene segment were excluded from the earlier analysis of about 640 of the donors. In an earlier analysis of a few hundred of the donors, V segments were called functional above 56.7% productive rearrangements and were called segregating when the between-donor standard deviation exceeded 5%. A statistical classification framework was built to diagnose cytomegalovirus status from the catalog of TCR beta chain sequences. A later analysis assigned V and J genes by comparing TCR nucleotide sequences with IMGT/GENE-DB human TR gene sequences. In a later analysis, CDR3 sequences and most-parsimonious VDJ recombination scenarios were assigned using the TCRdist pipeline. A later analysis defined each TCR beta chain by its CDR3 amino acid sequence plus V-gene family, and excluded reads lacking a unique V-gene family. In a later analysis, 450 to 600 highly shared, low-generation-probability nucleotide sequences were removed to address suspected cross-contamination and a sequencing artifact. For each public chain, a later analysis derived a clonal expansion index from normalized ranks of inferred template counts within each repertoire. In a later analysis, generation probabilities were computed using a VDJ recombination model fitted to out-of-frame rearrangements, and the results were checked against IGoR. In a later analysis, hypergeometric tests were used to score TCR-TCR, TCR-HLA and TCR-CMV co-occurrence, with a repertoire-size bias correction applied to TCR pairs. In a later analysis, false discovery rates were estimated by permuting HLA or CMV assignments 20 times. In a later analysis, co-occurring TCRs were grouped with DBSCAN, and TCRdist sequence similarity was added when clustering was performed within HLA-allele-positive subsets. Repertoires with fewer than 30,000 or more than 120,000 public chains were left out of co-occurrence clustering, as were four to six repertoires with anomalous nucleotide sharing. Not all clones reach the TCRdb copy of this immuneACCESS table, which keeps in-frame sequences only. Checked studies attribute under half of the gap to unresolved V genes and leave the rest unexplained. D and trimming come from the DNA, and the V and J calls and clone size come from that table. Counted in this sample were roughly 80,000 clones; about 70% of them appeared once. The ten largest clones take up 9.5% to 13% of the sample.

The investigation overall reported the following: A later genetic analysis associated a missense DCLRE1C variant with V-gene and J-gene trimming of TCR beta chains, and an independent cohort replicated the association. Compared with the 666-donor mean, donors in an Asian-associated ancestry cluster had fewer N-insertions in productive TCRs, according to a later genetic analysis. While some public TCRs were present in many individuals, most TCR sequences turned up only very rarely across donors. Because HLA typing was missing for some donors at each locus, association tests included only the typed subset. According to the authors, the approach could potentially be generalized to other disease states and immunological phenotypes. In a later analysis, TCR association rates were found to vary across HLA loci, with the most associated TCRs seen for DRB1 alleles and the fewest for HLA-C alleles. Correlated functional status among segregating V segments might reflect linkage disequilibrium, but an unknown experimental factor could not be ruled out. In vitro tests confirmed that three of the cytomegalovirus-associated TCR beta chains recognize cytomegalovirus antigens. The 87-base-pair reads could not distinguish some IMGT-functional V segments, including TRBV6-2 and TRBV6-3, so those segments were excluded. A later analysis associated about 18,000 TCR beta sequences with specific HLA alleles at a false discovery rate of 0.05. In both the original and validation cohorts, the classifier was reported to diagnose cytomegalovirus status with high specificity and sensitivity. A further reported finding was that TCR beta sequences accurately predicted the HLA-A and HLA-B alleles for most subjects in the first cohort. In a later analysis, HLA-associated TCR beta chains were found to be more clonally expanded and to have lower generation probabilities than equally common non-associated chains. According to a later analysis, most CMV-associated TCR beta chains appeared to be HLA-restricted, and the HLA associations seemed to be driven largely by CMV exposure. Because counts were too low, 15 to 20 rarely observed V segments, including chromosome 9 orphons, were excluded from the earlier analysis of around 590 of the donors. When HLA alleles, especially DR and DQ, strongly co-occurred, attributing TCR associations to individual alleles was difficult. Immune exposure information for the cohort was limited to CMV serostatus. A group of highly shared sequence variants was considered likely to be a technical artifact of the sequencing pipeline. A later analysis reported that several top co-occurrence clusters appeared linked to parvovirus B19, influenza, CMV and Epstein-Barr virus. Roughly uniform sequencing depth across donors was assumed in presence/absence analyses, although this assumption may not hold. The study listed 150 to 200 TCR beta chains as associated with cytomegalovirus. An earlier analysis of around 540 of the donors showed that most TCR beta V segments appeared in productive rearrangements either about 90% or about 30% of the time, which broadly matched IMGT annotations. This cohort had only TCR beta chains sequenced, and the lack of alpha or paired-chain data limited which features could be detected.

CDR1 is given as SGHDT and CDR2 as YYEEEE, both from the germline V gene. Germline trimming amounts to 4 bases on V and 5 bases on J, with 12 as the count of junction bases outside the gene matches. Counted from cysteine to phenylalanine, this CDR3 has 15 amino acids. The CDR3 DNA has 45 bases and is translated from base 1. Comments on this clone: It has no known antigen specificity. There are no base qualities to consult, and no much larger clone falls within one base.

The cohort comprised 710 or so healthy bone marrow donors. All cohort members were sampled while nominally healthy, although unrecorded immune exposures were likely present. The donor was CMV seropositive and belonged to the group of more than 250 seropositive cohort members. A peripheral blood sample was provided by each donor, and peripheral blood mononuclear cells were used for TCR beta sequencing. The Qiagen DNeasy Blood Extraction Kit was used to extract genomic DNA from the blood cell samples. This clonotype originated in a male donor in good health and CMV-seropositive. Material: PBMCs. Recombination linked TRBV5-6 to TRBJ2-7; TRBD2 lines up with 7 middle nucleotides. CDR3 region: CASSLEMGGEDEQYF. The DNA sequence is as follows: TGTGCCAGCAGCCTGGAGATGGGGGGGGAGGACGAGCAGTACTTC.